The rows below give T cell receptor beta chains drawn from one sample of a study of cytomegalovirus exposure and HLA in healthy donors. TCRdb keeps only in-frame clones here, not all; method: immunoSEQ multiplex PCR. The data contain about 130,000 clones, 17% of them seen just once; the ten biggest clones take up around 2.6%. Input material: PBMCs. The receptor source for this set is a female donor in good health and CMV-seropositive. The CDR3 runs from the conserved cysteine through the conserved F or W. A D gene is named only where the DNA matches it firmly. Clone size is given for some rows only: seen once, a few or many times, or a class if the clone is expanded.

>TRBJ2-3|TRBD1|TRBV29-1|-
CSVVGGRVATDTQYF
TGCAGCGTTGTAGGGGGCAGGGTGGCCACAGATACGCAGTATTTT
>TRBJ2-5|TRBD2|TRBV9|few
CASSPGTRAETQYF
TGTGCCAGCAGCCCCGGGACTAGGGCGGAGACCCAGTACTTC
>TRBJ2-3|TRBD1|TRBV28|-
CASSLAQGLIDTQYF
TGTGCCAGCAGTTTAGCACAGGGGCTGATAGATACGCAGTATTTT
>TRBJ1-6|-|TRBV4-3|-
CASSQEVLRGYNSPLHF
TGCGCCAGCAGCCAAGAGGTACTACGTGGCTATAATTCACCCCTCCACTTT
>TRBJ2-6|-|TRBV4-3|few
CASSPQFSGANVLTF
TGCGCCAGCAGCCCTCAGTTTTCTGGGGCCAACGTCCTGACTTTC
>TRBJ2-7|TRBD2|TRBV7-2|-
CASSRAGASPGGNWYEQYF
TGTGCCAGCAGCCGAGCCGGTGCTAGCCCGGGAGGTAACTGGTACGAGCAGTACTTC
>TRBJ2-5|TRBD2|TRBV6-5|-
CASSYMAVTGEGTQYF
TGTGCCAGCAGTTACATGGCAGTAACGGGGGAGGGGACCCAGTACTTC
>TRBJ1-1|TRBD1|TRBV28|few
CASSPGTALNTEAFF
TGTGCCAGCAGTCCAGGGACAGCCTTGAACACTGAAGCTTTCTTT
>TRBJ2-5|-|TRBV12-2|-
CASRLTGSGSGKETQYF
TGTGCAAGTCGCTTAACCGGAAGCGGGTCCGGGAAAGAGACCCAGTACTTC
>TRBJ2-7|-|TRBV6-1|-
CASSGVFRTASYEQYF
TGTGCCAGCAGTGGGGTTTTCAGGACTGCCTCCTACGAGCAGTACTTC
>TRBJ1-5|-|TRBV6-5|-
CASSIGGSQPQHF
TGTGCCAGCAGCATAGGCGGATCTCAGCCCCAGCATTTT
>TRBJ2-3|TRBD1|TRBV5-1|-
CASSLEGTVTQYF
TGCGCCAGCAGCTTGGAGGGGACAGTCACGCAGTATTTT
>TRBJ1-1|-|TRBV28|-
CASSYPTPFGGDTEAFF
TGTGCCAGCAGTTACCCTACCCCTTTTGGGGGGGACACTGAAGCTTTCTTT
>TRBJ2-7|TRBD1|TRBV2|once
CASNHPGQGLYNPYEQYF
TGTGCCAGCAACCATCCGGGACAGGGGCTCTATAATCCCTACGAGCAGTACTTC
>TRBJ2-4|TRBD2|TRBV9|once
CASSFGLAVDIQYF
TGTGCCAGCAGCTTCGGACTAGCGGTAGACATTCAGTACTTC
>TRBJ1-5|TRBD1|TRBV6-1|-
CASSRQGVGNQPQHF
TGTGCCAGCAGCCGACAGGGAGTGGGCAATCAGCCCCAGCATTTT
>TRBJ2-5|-|TRBV6-7|-
CASSYFYQGSEETQYF
TGTGCCAGCAGTTACTTTTACCAGGGTTCGGAAGAGACCCAGTACTTC
>TRBJ1-2|-|TRBV10-3|few
CAISQGYDGYTF
TGTGCCATCAGTCAGGGGTATGATGGCTACACCTTC
>TRBJ1-1|-|TRBV9|-
CASSVGQSHTEAFF
TGTGCCAGCAGCGTAGGTCAAAGCCACACTGAAGCTTTCTTT
>TRBJ1-2|-|TRBV29-1|-
CSSAGFGYGYTF
TGCAGCTCTGCAGGGTTCGGCTATGGCTACACCTTC
>TRBJ1-3|TRBD1|TRBV10-3|-
CAIGDRQGNTIYF
TGTGCCATAGGGGACAGGCAAGGAAACACCATATATTTT